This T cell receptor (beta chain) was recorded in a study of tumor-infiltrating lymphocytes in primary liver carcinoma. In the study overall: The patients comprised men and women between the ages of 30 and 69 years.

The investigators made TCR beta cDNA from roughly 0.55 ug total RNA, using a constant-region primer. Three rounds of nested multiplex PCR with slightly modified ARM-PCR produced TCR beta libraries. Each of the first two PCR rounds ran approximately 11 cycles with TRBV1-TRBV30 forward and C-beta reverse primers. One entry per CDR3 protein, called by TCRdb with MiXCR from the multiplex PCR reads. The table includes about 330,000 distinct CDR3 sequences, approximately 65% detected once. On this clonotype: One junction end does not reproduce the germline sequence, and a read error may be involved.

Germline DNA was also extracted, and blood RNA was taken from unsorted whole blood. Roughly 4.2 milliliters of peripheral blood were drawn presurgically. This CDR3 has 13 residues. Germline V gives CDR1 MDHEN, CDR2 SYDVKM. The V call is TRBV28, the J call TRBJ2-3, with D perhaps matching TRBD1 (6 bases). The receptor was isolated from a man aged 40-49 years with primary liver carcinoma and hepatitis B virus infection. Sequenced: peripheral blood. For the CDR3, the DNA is TGTGCCGGCAGTGGACAGAACCCAGATACGCAGTATTTT. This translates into CAGSGQNPDTQYF.